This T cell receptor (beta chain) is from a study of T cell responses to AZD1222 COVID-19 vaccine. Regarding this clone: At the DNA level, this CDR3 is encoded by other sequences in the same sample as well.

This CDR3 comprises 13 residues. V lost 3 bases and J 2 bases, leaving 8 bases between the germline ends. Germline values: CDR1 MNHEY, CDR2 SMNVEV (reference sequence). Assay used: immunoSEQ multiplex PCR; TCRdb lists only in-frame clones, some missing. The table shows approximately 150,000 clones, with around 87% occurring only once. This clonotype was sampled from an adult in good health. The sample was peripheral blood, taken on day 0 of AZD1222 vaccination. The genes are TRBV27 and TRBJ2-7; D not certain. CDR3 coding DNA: TGTGCCAGCAGTTTGGGTCAAACCTACGAGCAGTACTTC. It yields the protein CASSLGQTYEQYF.